This entry describes one T cell receptor beta chain. One base away lies a much larger clone, so this may be a sequencing read error. The data originate from a study of T cells in Graves' hyperthyroidism and ophthalmopathy. RNA transcripts yielded amplified TCR beta CDR3 regions. Using the HTBI primer set, a first-round RT-PCR was run on the TCR CDR3. A single record per CDR3 protein comes from TCRdb applying MiXCR to the multiplex PCR reads. The sample contains hundreds of thousands of distinct CDR3 sequences, about 38% of which appear only once. The CDR3 sequence is 14 residues long. Germline assignment: CDR1 SNHLY and CDR2 FYNNEI.

Sequencing used blood. The chain combines TRBV2 with TRBJ2-7; TRBD1 might be the D (5 bases). The receptor's source is a man aged 18 to 35 with Graves' hyperthyroidism. The DNA of the CDR3 is TGTGCCAGCAGTGAAAGGGGTAGCTCCTACGAGCAGTGCTTC. Translated: CASSERGSSYEQCF.